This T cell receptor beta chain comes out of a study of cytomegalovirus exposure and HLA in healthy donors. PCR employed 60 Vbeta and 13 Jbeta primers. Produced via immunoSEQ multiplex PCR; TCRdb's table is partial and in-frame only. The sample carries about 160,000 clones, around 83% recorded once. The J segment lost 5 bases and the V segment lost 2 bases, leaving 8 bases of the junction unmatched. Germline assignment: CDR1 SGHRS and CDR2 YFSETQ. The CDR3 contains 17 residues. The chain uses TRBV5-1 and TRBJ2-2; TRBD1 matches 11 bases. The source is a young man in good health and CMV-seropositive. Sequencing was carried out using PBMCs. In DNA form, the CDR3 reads TGCGCCAGCAGCTTAGGACAGGGGGCGCGAGGGACCGGGGAGCTGTTTTTT. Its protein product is CASSLGQGARGTGELFF.